A selection of T cell receptor beta chains follows, all from one sample in a study of blood T cell repertoires in COVID-19. Repertoires were generated with immunoSEQ multiplex PCR, while TCRdb's copy carries only in-frame clones and drops some. This sample has approximately 46,000 clones; about nine tenths occur once, and the top ten carry 16%. Sequenced input: peripheral blood. The receptors come from a man between 60 and 75 years old with active or convalescent COVID-19. Both conserved end residues are part of each CDR3. Fields, in order: J gene, V gene, D gene, CDR3 length, clone size, CDR3 protein, CDR3 DNA. The D gene is left open where the match is weak. Some rows mark clone size as missing; the rest say once, few, many or name a class of expanded clone.

j_call: TRBJ2-5
v_call: TRBV9
d_call: TRBD2
cdr3_length: 15
clone_size: NA
cdr3_aa: CASSLRTSGGETQYF
cdr3_nt: TGTGCCAGCAGCTTGAGGACTAGCGGGGGAGAGACCCAGTACTTC

j_call: TRBJ1-6
v_call: TRBV5-6
d_call: NA
cdr3_length: 14
clone_size: NA
cdr3_aa: CASSLGQENSPLHF
cdr3_nt: TGTGCCAGCAGCTTGGGACAAGAAAATTCACCCCTCCACTTT

j_call: TRBJ2-7
v_call: TRBV7-2
d_call: TRBD2
cdr3_length: 15
clone_size: NA
cdr3_aa: CASSLGLAGGYEQYF
cdr3_nt: TGTGCCAGCAGCTTAGGACTAGCGGGGGGCTACGAGCAGTACTTC

j_call: TRBJ2-3
v_call: TRBV7-2
d_call: TRBD2
cdr3_length: 15
clone_size: NA
cdr3_aa: CASSLAPGLADTQYF
cdr3_nt: TGTGCCAGCAGCTTAGCGCCGGGACTAGCAGATACGCAGTATTTT

j_call: TRBJ1-5
v_call: TRBV12-3/TRBV12-4
d_call: TRBD1
cdr3_length: 13
clone_size: NA
cdr3_aa: CASSVGQDQPQHF
cdr3_nt: TGTGCCAGCAGTGTGGGACAGGATCAGCCCCAGCATTTT

j_call: TRBJ2-1
v_call: TRBV18
d_call: NA
cdr3_length: 10
clone_size: NA
cdr3_aa: CASSSNEQFF
cdr3_nt: TGTGCCAGCTCATCGAATGAGCAGTTCTTC

j_call: TRBJ1-1
v_call: TRBV4-1
d_call: NA
cdr3_length: 13
clone_size: NA
cdr3_aa: CASRESLNTEAFF
cdr3_nt: TGCGCCAGCCGAGAGAGCTTGAACACTGAAGCTTTCTTT

j_call: TRBJ1-2
v_call: TRBV30
d_call: NA
cdr3_length: 13
clone_size: once
cdr3_aa: CAWGVGVDYGYTF
cdr3_nt: TGTGCCTGGGGGGTCGGGGTAGACTATGGCTACACCTTC

j_call: TRBJ1-6
v_call: TRBV5-1
d_call: NA
cdr3_length: 14
clone_size: few
cdr3_aa: CASSFADINSPLHF
cdr3_nt: TGCGCCAGCAGCTTCGCAGATATTAATTCACCCCTCCACTTT

j_call: TRBJ1-1
v_call: TRBV2
d_call: NA
cdr3_length: 15
clone_size: NA
cdr3_aa: CASREQVGVYTEAFF
cdr3_nt: TGTGCCAGCAGGGAACAGGTCGGGGTTTACACTGAAGCTTTCTTT